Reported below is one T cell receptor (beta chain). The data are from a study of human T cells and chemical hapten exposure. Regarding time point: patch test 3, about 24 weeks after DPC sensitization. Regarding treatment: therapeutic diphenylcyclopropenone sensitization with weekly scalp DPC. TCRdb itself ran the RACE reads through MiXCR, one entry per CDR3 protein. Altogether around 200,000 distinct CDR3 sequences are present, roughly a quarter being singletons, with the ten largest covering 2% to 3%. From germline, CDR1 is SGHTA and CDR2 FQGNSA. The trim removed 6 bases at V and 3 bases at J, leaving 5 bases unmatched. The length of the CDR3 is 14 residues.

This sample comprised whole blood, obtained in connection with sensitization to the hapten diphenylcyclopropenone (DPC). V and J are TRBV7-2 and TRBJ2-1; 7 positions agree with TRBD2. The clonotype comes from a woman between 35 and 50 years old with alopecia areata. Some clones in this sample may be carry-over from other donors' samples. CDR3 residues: CASRRSGVYNEQFF. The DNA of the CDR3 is TGTGCCAGCAGGAGGAGCGGGGTCTACAATGAGCAGTTCTTC.